The clone carrying this TCR beta chain was picked up many times. Its antigen is not identified. CDR3 length equals 11 residues. V lost 7 bases and J 7 bases, leaving 10 bases between the germline ends. Germline V lookup: CDR1 SQVTM, CDR2 ANQGSEA. Preparing the TCRbeta library involved the use of unique molecular identifiers. From the PCR reads, TCRdb called clonotypes with MiXCR, one entry per CDR3 protein. The table has roughly 500,000 distinct CDR3 sequences, over 9.5% seen once; the top ten hold roughly 2%. The data belong to a study of T-cell reconstitution after alpha-beta-depleted transplantation in children. Study findings and constraints: A year had passed since transplant, and T-cell counts and diversity by then came mostly from newly produced T cells. Surviving recipient T cells and thymic progenitors underlay high day-60 TCRbeta diversity in some patients. Reports say that about two months after transplant, the alpha-beta T cells came out of several hundred graft clones that had expanded.

This sample comprised PBMCs, obtained before TCRalphabeta/CD19-depleted stem cell transplant. This clonotype was sampled from a child aged 2 to 15 with inherited bone marrow failure, due to receive a stem cell transplant. The chain joins TRBV29-1 to TRBJ1-4; tentative D call: TRBD1 (5 bases). CDR3 DNA: TGCAGCGCTGGGGACCTTGAAAAACTGTTTTTT. Translated: CSAGDLEKLFF.